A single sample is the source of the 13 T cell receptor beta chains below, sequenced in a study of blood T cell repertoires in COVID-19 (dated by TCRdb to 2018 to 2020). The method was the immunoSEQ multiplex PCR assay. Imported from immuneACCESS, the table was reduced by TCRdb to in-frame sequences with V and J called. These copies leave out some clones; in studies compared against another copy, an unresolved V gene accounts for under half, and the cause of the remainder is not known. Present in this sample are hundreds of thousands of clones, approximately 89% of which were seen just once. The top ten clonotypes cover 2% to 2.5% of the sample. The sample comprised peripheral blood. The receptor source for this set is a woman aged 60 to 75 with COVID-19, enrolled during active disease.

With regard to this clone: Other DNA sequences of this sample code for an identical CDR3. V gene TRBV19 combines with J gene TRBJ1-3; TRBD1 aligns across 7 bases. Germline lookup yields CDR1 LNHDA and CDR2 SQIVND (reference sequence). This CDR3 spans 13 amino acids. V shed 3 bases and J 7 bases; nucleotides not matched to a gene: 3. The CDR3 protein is CASSIPGGNTIYF. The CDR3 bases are TGTGCCAGTAGTATCCCAGGGGGGAACACCATATATTTT.

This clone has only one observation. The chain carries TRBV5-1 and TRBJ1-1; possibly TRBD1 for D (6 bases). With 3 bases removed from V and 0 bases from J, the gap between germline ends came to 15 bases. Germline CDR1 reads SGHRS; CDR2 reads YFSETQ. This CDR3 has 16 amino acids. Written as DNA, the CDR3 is TGCGCCAGCAGCTCAGGCGGGGGGCACTTGAACACTGAAGCTTTCTTT. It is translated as CASSSGGGHLNTEAFF.

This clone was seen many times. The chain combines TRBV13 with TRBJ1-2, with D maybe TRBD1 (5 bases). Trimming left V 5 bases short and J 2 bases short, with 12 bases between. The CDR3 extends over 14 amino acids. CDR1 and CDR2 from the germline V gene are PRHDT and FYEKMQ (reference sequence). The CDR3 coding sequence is TGTGCCAGCAGCGTCGAACAGGAGAACTATGGCTACACCTTC. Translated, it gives CASSVEQENYGYTF.

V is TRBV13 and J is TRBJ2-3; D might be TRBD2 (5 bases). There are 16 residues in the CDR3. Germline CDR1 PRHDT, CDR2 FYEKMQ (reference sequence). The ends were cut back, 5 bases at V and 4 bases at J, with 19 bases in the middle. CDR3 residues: CASSTPRELGADTQYF. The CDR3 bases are TGTGCCAGCAGCACCCCCCGGGAACTTGGGGCAGATACGCAGTATTTT.

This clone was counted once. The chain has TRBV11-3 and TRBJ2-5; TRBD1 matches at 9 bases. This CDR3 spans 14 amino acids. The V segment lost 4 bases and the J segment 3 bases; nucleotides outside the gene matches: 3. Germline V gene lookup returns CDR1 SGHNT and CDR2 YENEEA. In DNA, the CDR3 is TGTGCCAGCAGCTACGGGACAGGGAAAGAGACCCAGTACTTC. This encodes CASSYGTGKETQYF.

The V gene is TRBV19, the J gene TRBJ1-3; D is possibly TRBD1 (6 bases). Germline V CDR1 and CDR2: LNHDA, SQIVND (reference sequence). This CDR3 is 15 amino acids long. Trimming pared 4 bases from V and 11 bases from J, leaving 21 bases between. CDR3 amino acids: CASSTRQARGIAIYF. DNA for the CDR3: TGTGCCAGTAGTACCCGACAGGCCAGAGGAATAGCCATATATTTT.

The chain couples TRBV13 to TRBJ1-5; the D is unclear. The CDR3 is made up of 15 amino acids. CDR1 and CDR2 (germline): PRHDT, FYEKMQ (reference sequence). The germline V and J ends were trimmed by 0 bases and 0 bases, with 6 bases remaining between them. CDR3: CASSLGRSSNQPQHF. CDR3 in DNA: TGTGCCAGCAGCTTAGGTAGAAGTAGCAATCAGCCCCAGCATTTT.

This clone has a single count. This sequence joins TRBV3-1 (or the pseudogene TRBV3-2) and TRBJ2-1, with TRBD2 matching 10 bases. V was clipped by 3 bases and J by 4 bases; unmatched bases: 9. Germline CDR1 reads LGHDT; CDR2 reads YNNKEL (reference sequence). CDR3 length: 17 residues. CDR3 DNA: TGTGCCAGCAGCCATTCAGGGAGCGGGGGGGCGTACAATGAGCAGTTCTTC. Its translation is CASSHSGSGGAYNEQFF.

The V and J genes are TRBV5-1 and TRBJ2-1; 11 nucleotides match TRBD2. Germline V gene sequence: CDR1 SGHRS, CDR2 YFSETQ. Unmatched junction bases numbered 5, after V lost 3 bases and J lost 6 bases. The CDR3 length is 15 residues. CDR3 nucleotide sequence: TGCGCCAGCAGCTCTTTAGCGGGGGGGCTCAATGAGCAGTTCTTC. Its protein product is CASSSLAGGLNEQFF.

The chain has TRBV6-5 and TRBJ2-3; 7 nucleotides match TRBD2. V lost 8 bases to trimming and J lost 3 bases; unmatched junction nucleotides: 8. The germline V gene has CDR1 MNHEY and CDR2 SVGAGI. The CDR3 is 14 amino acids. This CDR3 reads CASWTSVWTDTQYF. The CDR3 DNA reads TGTGCCAGCTGGACTAGTGTGTGGACAGATACGCAGTATTTT.

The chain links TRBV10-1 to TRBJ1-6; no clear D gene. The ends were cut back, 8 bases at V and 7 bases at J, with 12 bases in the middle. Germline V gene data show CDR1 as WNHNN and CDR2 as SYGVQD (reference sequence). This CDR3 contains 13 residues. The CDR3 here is CASPAGMNSPLHF. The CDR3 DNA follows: TGCGCCAGCCCCGCGGGGATGAATTCACCCCTCCACTTT.

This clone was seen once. CDR3 sequence (DNA): TGTGCCAGCAGTTACACGGACAGGGGTAATGAAAAACTGTTTTTT. Translation: CASSYTDRGNEKLFF. The chain uses TRBV6-6 and TRBJ1-4, with 9 bases lining up with TRBD1. Looked up from germline, CDR1 is MNHNY and CDR2 is SVGAGI (reference sequence). Trimming at V came to 2 bases and at J to 4 bases, leaving 2 bases not matched to a gene. The CDR3 consists of 15 residues.

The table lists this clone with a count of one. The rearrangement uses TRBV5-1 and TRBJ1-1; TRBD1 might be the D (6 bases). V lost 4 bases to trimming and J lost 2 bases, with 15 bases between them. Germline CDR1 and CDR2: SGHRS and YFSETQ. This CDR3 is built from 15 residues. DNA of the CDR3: TGCGCCAGCAGCGACGAACAGGGTCGCAACACTGAAGCTTTCTTT. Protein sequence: CASSDEQGRNTEAFF.